A selection of T cell receptor beta chains follows, all from one sample in a study of T-cell memory formation after mild COVID-19. MiXCR was run by TCRdb on the 5' RACE reads, yielding one entry per CDR3 protein. The sample records about 140,000 distinct CDR3 sequences, around 15% being singletons. Input material: PBMCs or a T cell subset sorted from them (not recorded which). The source is an adult woman who had mild COVID-19 (a few samples of this study predate the infection). Cell type and time point are not known. The CDR3 runs from the conserved cysteine through the conserved F or W. The D gene is left open where the match is weak. Clone size appears in some rows only: once, few, many, or a class for an expanded clone.

j_call v_call d_call clone_size cdr3_nt cdr3_aa
TRBJ2-7 TRBV11-3 TRBD2 - TGTGCCAGCAGCTTAGATCGGCTAGCGGGCTACGAGCAGTACTTC CASSLDRLAGYEQYF
TRBJ1-6 TRBV12-3/TRBV12-4 - - TGTGCCAGCAACCTGATGGGGGCTTTAGCACCCCTCCACTTT CASNLMGALAPLHF
TRBJ2-2 TRBV11-3 TRBD2 few TGTGCCAGCAGCGACCCCGGGACTAGCGGGACATTCAACACCGGGGAGCTGTTTTTT CASSDPGTSGTFNTGELFF
TRBJ2-3 TRBV10-3 TRBD2 - TGTGCCATCAGTGGGCCCAGCCAGGGACTAGCGGACACAGATACGCAGTATTTT CAISGPSQGLADTDTQYF
TRBJ1-1 TRBV12-3/TRBV12-4 - few TGTGCAGGTTGCAAAGGGGCGGGTAACACTGAAGCTTTCTTT CAGCKGAGNTEAFF
TRBJ1-2 TRBV4-2 - - TGTGCCAGCAGCTTCGGGGGGAACTATGGCTACACCTTC CASSFGGNYGYTF
TRBJ2-1 TRBV20-1 - - TGCAGTGCTAGAGTTACGCTAGACGATCAGTTCTTC CSARVTLDDQFF
TRBJ1-1 TRBV7-9 TRBD1 - TGTGCCAGCAGCATGGGGACAGCTTCAGGCACTGAAGCTTTCTTT CASSMGTASGTEAFF
TRBJ2-1 TRBV7-9 TRBD2 - TGTGCCAGCAGCTTACCCCTAGCGGGAGATTCGGGCTCCTACAATGAGCAGTTCTTC CASSLPLAGDSGSYNEQFF
TRBJ2-5 TRBV4-3 - - TGCGCCAGCAGCCTACTCCACGGGGGCGGGTATCCGGCCCAGTACTTC CASSLLHGGGYPAQYF
TRBJ1-2 TRBV5-6 - - TGTGCCAGCAGCTTGGTTCAGGCTCGCAACTATGGCTACACCTTC CASSLVQARNYGYTF
TRBJ2-5 TRBV7-9 - - TGTGCCAACGCCCCCCTTGCGGGACAATCCGGAGAGACCCAGTACTTC CANAPLAGQSGETQYF
TRBJ1-5 TRBV6-6 - few TGTGCCAGCAGTTACTCTAACAGGTCTATCGATCAGCCCCAGCATTTT CASSYSNRSIDQPQHF
TRBJ2-1 TRBV4-1 - - TGCGCCAGCAGCCAAGATCATGGGGGGGCTTACTACAATGAGCAGTTCTTC CASSQDHGGAYYNEQFF
TRBJ2-7 TRBV5-6 TRBD2 few TGTGCCAGCAGCTTTACTAGCGATTCCTACGAGCAGTACTTC CASSFTSDSYEQYF
TRBJ2-5 TRBV12-3/TRBV12-4 - - TGTGCCAGCAGTTTAGCGGGACACCAACAAGAGACCCAGTACTTC CASSLAGHQQETQYF
TRBJ2-3 TRBV12-3/TRBV12-4 TRBD1 few TGTGCCAGCAGTTCCCTACCCGGGACAGGGGAGAGGAATACGCAGTATTTT CASSSLPGTGERNTQYF
TRBJ2-7 TRBV6-6 TRBD1 few TGTGCCAGCAGTAAGGGGACAGGAAAGGGGCCCCTGGAGCAGTACTTC CASSKGTGKGPLEQYF
TRBJ2-3 TRBV12-3/TRBV12-4 - few TGTGCCAGCAGCTTAGGACTCGCTCGCTCAGATACGCAGTATTTT CASSLGLARSDTQYF
TRBJ2-6 TRBV29-1 - few TGCAGCGTTGTGGTGGCAGCTGGGGCCAACGTCCTGACTTTC CSVVVAAGANVLTF
TRBJ2-7 TRBV27 - many TGTGCCAGCAGTTTCGGGGTCTGGGGCTACGAGCAGTACTTC CASSFGVWGYEQYF
TRBJ1-2 TRBV29-1 TRBD1 - TGCAGCGTTGACCAGGGGGAGTCTGGCTACACCTTC CSVDQGESGYTF
TRBJ1-1 TRBV9 - few TGTGCCAGCAGCGCCTTCAGGACCGCGTATAACACTGAAGCTTTCTTT CASSAFRTAYNTEAFF
TRBJ2-7 TRBV9 - - TGTGCCAGCAGCGCCGACCGACTAGGTCTTTACGAGCAGTACTTC CASSADRLGLYEQYF
TRBJ2-4 TRBV2 TRBD1 once TGTGCCAGCAGTGGACCCCGGGACAGGCCAATTCGGGTTCAGTACTTC CASSGPRDRPIRVQYF
TRBJ2-3 TRBV7-2 - few TGTGCCAGCACCAAGACAGGGAGGCGCACAGATACGCAGTATTTT CASTKTGRRTDTQYF
TRBJ2-7 TRBV6-2/TRBV6-3 - few TGTGCCAGCAGTTATTCGACAGGAGCTCAGTACTTC CASSYSTGAQYF
TRBJ1-4 TRBV21-1 - - TGTGCCAGCAGCAACCCGACAGCAACTAATGAAAAACTGTTTTTT CASSNPTATNEKLFF
TRBJ2-5 TRBV5-5 - - TGTGCCAGCAGCTCCGCAAGGGGTGTGGAGACCCAGTACTTC CASSSARGVETQYF
TRBJ2-3 TRBV5-1 TRBD2 - TGCGCCAGCAGCTTGACTAGCGGGGGGCTGCACACAGATACGCAGTATTTT CASSLTSGGLHTDTQYF
TRBJ2-1 TRBV24-1 - - TGTGCCACCAGTGATTCCTTCCCATATCGCAGTTGGCCCAGCTCCTACAATGAGCAGTTCTTC CATSDSFPYRSWPSSYNEQFF
TRBJ2-7 TRBV3-1 - - TGTGCCAGCAGCCAAGCGTTCGGAGGATCCTACGAGCAGTACTTC CASSQAFGGSYEQYF
TRBJ2-3 TRBV5-8 TRBD2 few TGTGCCAGCAGCACCTCCCGGGGAGCTAGCGGGGGAACCACAGATACGCAGTATTTT CASSTSRGASGGTTDTQYF
TRBJ2-7 TRBV5-1 TRBD1 few TGCGCCAGCAGCTTGGCCGGGACAGTCTCCTACGAGCAGTACTTC CASSLAGTVSYEQYF
TRBJ1-2 TRBV20-1 - - TGCAGTGCTAGAGTGTACGGGGGCGGCTATGGCTACACCTTC CSARVYGGGYGYTF
TRBJ2-7 TRBV7-9 - - TGTGCCAGCAGCCAGGACGGTACCTACGAGCAGTACTTC CASSQDGTYEQYF
TRBJ2-4 TRBV5-1 - few TGCGCCAGCGCGGCCGAGGAGATAGCCAAAAACATTCAGTACTTC CASAAEEIAKNIQYF
TRBJ2-2 TRBV6-2/TRBV6-3 TRBD1 few TGTGCCAGCAGTTACTTCTCGACAGGGACGGGCGGGGAGCTGTTTTTT CASSYFSTGTGGELFF
TRBJ1-5 TRBV10-2 TRBD1 - TGCGCCAGCAGTCCATCCACAGGGGCGGGTCAGCCCCAGCATTTT CASSPSTGAGQPQHF
TRBJ2-6 TRBV5-5 - once TGTGCCAGCAGCTCCTCACCATCGACCTCTGGGGCCAACGTCCTGACTTTC CASSSSPSTSGANVLTF
TRBJ2-1 TRBV3-1 - once TGTGCCAGCAGCCGGCAGGGGAACAATGAGCAGTTCTTC CASSRQGNNEQFF
TRBJ2-7 TRBV27 - few TGTGCCAGCAGTTTATCAGTGGGCTACTCCTACGAGCAGTACTTC CASSLSVGYSYEQYF
TRBJ2-3 TRBV11-1 TRBD2 few TGTGCCAGCAGCTTACATTCTGGAGCGGGGGGCACCGGGGATACGCAGTATTTT CASSLHSGAGGTGDTQYF
TRBJ1-1 TRBV4-2 TRBD1 - TGTGCCAGCAGCCAACGTAGGACAGGGGTGAACACTGAAGCTTTCTTT CASSQRRTGVNTEAFF
TRBJ2-2 TRBV7-6 TRBD1 - TGTGCCAGCAGCTCCCTTGGGACAGCCGGGGAGCTGTTTTTT CASSSLGTAGELFF
TRBJ2-7 TRBV5-4 TRBD1 many TGTGCCAGCAGCTTGACAGGGGTTCGGAACGAGCAGTACTTC CASSLTGVRNEQYF
TRBJ2-2 TRBV24-1 TRBD1 - TGTGCCACCAGGGGGTCGACAGGGTCGAACACCGGGGAGCTGTTTTTT CATRGSTGSNTGELFF
TRBJ1-2 TRBV27 - few TGTGCCAGCAGTGGCCAGGGCCGCTCGGAGGGCTACACCTTC CASSGQGRSEGYTF
TRBJ2-3 TRBV5-1 - few TGCGCCAGCAGCTTGATATCTACGGCCTCCACAGATACGCAGTATTTT CASSLISTASTDTQYF
TRBJ2-1 TRBV7-9 - few TGTGCCAGCAGCCACCGGTTCCAGGGCCTCTACAATGAGCAGTTCTTC CASSHRFQGLYNEQFF
TRBJ2-4 TRBV15 TRBD2 few TGTGCCACCAGCACCGGGAGGAACAAAAACATTCAGTACTTC CATSTGRNKNIQYF
TRBJ1-1 TRBV12-3/TRBV12-4 - few TGTGCCAGCACCGTGCGGCTGAACACTGAAGCTTTCTTT CASTVRLNTEAFF